The clone carrying this TCR beta chain was counted ten times or more. What it binds is unknown. These data belong to a study of blood T cells in healthy people across ages. Then a second PCR, running roughly 7 to 11 cycles, was carried out with a sample-barcoded 5' primer and a J-beta primer mix. TCRdb re-derived calls from the 5' RACE reads in MiXCR, one entry per CDR3 protein. Among 1.5 million to 2 million distinct CDR3 sequences listed, roughly 30% were seen once. Study-wide results and limits: Naive T cell percentage by flow cytometry tracked strongly with beta diversity.

This CDR3 has 13 amino acids. V shed 4 bases, J shed 2 bases, and the junction held 4 bases outside the gene matches. Germline values: CDR1 DFQATT, CDR2 SNEGSKA (reference sequence). The chain employs TRBV20-1 and TRBJ2-7; TRBD2 matches at 8 bases. The sequenced material came from blood. This TCR derives from a woman in her twenties or thirties in good health. As DNA, the CDR3 is TGCAGTGCTACCCGGGGGGGAGCCTACGAGCAGTACTTC. Its protein is CSATRGGAYEQYF.